This T cell receptor (beta chain) originates from a study of blood T cell repertoires in COVID-19. V was clipped by 2 bases and J by 8 bases, with 12 bases between them. The CDR3 extends over 13 amino acids. Germline-derived CDR1 and CDR2 are SGHNT and YYREEE (reference sequence). Per the authors' pipeline: It was from reference gene primer amplification that nucleated cell counts were estimated. This table comes from immunoSEQ multiplex PCR, and its TCRdb copy is limited to in-frame clones, with some not included. V, J and clone size reflect that table, while D and trimming were determined from the DNA. Of a few hundred thousand clones listed, nearly 90% are singletons. Cohort 3 recovered donors had two negative PCRs, clearance, or symptom resolution.

The chain combines TRBV5-4 with TRBJ2-3, with D tentatively TRBD1 (6 bases). The source of this sequence is a woman aged 60-75 years who had recovered from COVID-19. The sequenced sample consisted of PBMCs or T cells enriched from blood (not recorded which). The CDR3 loop reads CASSLKGGGTQYF. In nucleotides, the CDR3 is TGTGCCAGCAGCTTAAAAGGGGGTGGTACGCAGTATTTT.